The 27 T cell receptor beta chains given below trace back to one sample, sequenced in a study of tumor-infiltrating lymphocytes in localized non-small cell lung cancer. The protocol was immunoSEQ multiplex PCR, while the TCRdb copy is restricted to in-frame clones and leaves out a portion. Here the sample spans roughly 4,600 clones, approximately 94% being singletons. The sequencing sample was made of uninvolved lung tissue not adjacent to the tumor. The receptors were sampled from a human donor with non-small cell lung cancer.

This clone was found once. The chain carries TRBV6-5 and TRBJ2-1; 11 nucleotides line up with TRBD1. This CDR3 comprises 15 residues. After removal of 0 bases from V and 8 bases from J, the junction contained 3 bases not matched to a gene. Germline CDR1 reads MNHEY; CDR2 reads SVGAGI. Here the CDR3 reads CASSYSWDRGYEQFF. DNA of the CDR3: TGTGCCAGCAGTTACTCGTGGGACAGGGGGTATGAGCAGTTCTTC.

The genes are TRBV18 and TRBJ2-3, with D perhaps matching TRBD1 (6 bases). V gave up 3 bases and J gave up 2 bases, with 15 bases separating them. Germline V lookup: CDR1 KGHSH, CDR2 LQKENI. The CDR3 is made up of 16 amino acids. CDR3 DNA: TGTGCCAGCTCACCCCAGAGGACAGCGAACACAGATACGCAGTATTTT. This codes for CASSPQRTANTDTQYF.

The chain uses TRBV6-1 and TRBJ2-3; D perhaps matches TRBD2 (7 bases). The CDR3 loop spans 16 amino acids. Looked up from germline, CDR1 is MNHNS and CDR2 is SASEGT. Trimming pared 3 bases from V and 2 bases from J, leaving 15 bases between. The CDR3 reads CASSELGGRNTDTQYF. CDR3 coding DNA: TGTGCCAGCAGTGAGCTGGGGGGGCGGAACACAGATACGCAGTATTTT.

This clone appeared a single time. The gene calls are TRBV7-8 and TRBJ2-7; unclear D gene. This CDR3 has 15 residues. The V and J ends lost 1 base and 9 bases respectively, with 19 bases between them. Germline V CDR1 and CDR2: SGHVS, FQNEAQ. The chain's CDR3 is CASSLVVEPGNLQYF. The CDR3 DNA sequence: TGTGCCAGCAGCTTAGTCGTGGAACCCGGAAACTTGCAGTACTTC.

This chain connects TRBV2 to TRBJ1-2; no clear D gene. Trimming shortened V by 6 bases and J by 4 bases, and 15 bases separated the two germline ends. Looked up from germline, CDR1 is SNHLY and CDR2 is FYNNEI. This CDR3 is built from 14 residues. Written as DNA, the CDR3 is TGTGCCAGCAGGCCCACCTGGGCTCGCTATGGCTACACCTTC. Translation: CASRPTWARYGYTF.

V and J are TRBV6-5 and TRBJ1-2; a weak D match, TRBD1 (5 bases). V was trimmed by 2 bases and J by 2 bases, leaving 12 bases between them. The CDR3 is 15 amino acids. Per germline, CDR1 MNHEY and CDR2 SVGAGI. The CDR3 nucleotides read TGTGCCAGCAGTTACATCCAGGGCAGCAACTATGGCTACACCTTC. Protein: CASSYIQGSNYGYTF.

The J gene is TRBJ1-3, the V gene TRBV5-1; 7 bases are shared with TRBD1. After removal of 4 bases from V and 1 base from J, the junction contained 2 bases not matched to a gene. Germline loops: CDR1 SGHRS, CDR2 YFSETQ. The CDR3 length is 14 residues. The CDR3 DNA sequence: TGCGCCAGCAGCCAGACAGGGTCTGGAAACACCATATATTTT. Amino acids: CASSQTGSGNTIYF. The variable domain in full, completed from reference TRBV5-1 and TRBJ1-3, reads KAGVTQTPRYLIKTRGQQVTLSCSPISGHRSVSWYQQTPGQGLQFLFEYFSETQRNKGNFPGRFSGRQFSNSRSEMNVSTLELGDSALYLCASSQTGSGNTIYFGEGSWLTVV.

The chain has TRBV2 and TRBJ1-5; D gene uncertain. CDR1 SNHLY and CDR2 FYNNEI come from the germline V gene. V was cut by 4 bases and J by 6 bases, with 13 bases left in between. The CDR3 contains 14 residues. CDR3 DNA: TGTGCCAGCAGTGGAACGGGCTCGATTCAGCCCCAGCATTTT. It is translated as CASSGTGSIQPQHF.

CDR3 sequence: CASSPDGNTEAFF. DNA of the CDR3: TGTGCCAGCAGCCCCGACGGAAACACTGAAGCTTTCTTT. V usage is TRBV7-3 and J usage is TRBJ1-1; D gene ambiguous. V shed 5 bases and J shed 2 bases, with 9 bases lying between them. The germline CDR1 and CDR2 sequences are SGHTA and FQGTGA. The CDR3 is made up of 13 amino acids.

The DNA of the CDR3 is TGTGCCTGGGAAGCGGACGAGAATCAGCCCCAGCATTTT. This codes for CAWEADENQPQHF. The chain recombines TRBV30 with TRBJ1-5; D gene uncertain. In germline, CDR1 is GTSNPN, CDR2 SVGIG (reference sequence). The CDR3 consists of 13 residues. V lost 5 bases to trimming and J lost 4 bases, with 12 bases between them.

CDR3 protein: CASSPGTGYGYTF. The CDR3 DNA reads as TGTGCCAGCAGTCCCGGGACAGGTTATGGCTACACCTTC. The rearrangement joins TRBV11-2 to TRBJ1-2; 8 nucleotides align to TRBD1. In germline, CDR1 is SGHAT, CDR2 FQNNGV. V gave up 6 bases and J gave up 5 bases; unmatched junction bases: 5. The CDR3 has 13 amino acids.

The V and J genes are TRBV2 and TRBJ2-2, with TRBD1 matching 7 bases. Germline-derived CDR1 and CDR2 are SNHLY and FYNNEI. The V and J ends lost 7 bases and 4 bases, in that order; junction bases with no gene match: 3. CDR3 length: 13 amino acids. The CDR3 DNA follows: TGTGCCAGCATGGGACAGACCACCGGGGAGCTGTTTTTT. This encodes CASMGQTTGELFF.

The chain joins TRBV9 to TRBJ2-1; a weak D match, TRBD1 (5 bases). Germline CDR1 SGDLS, CDR2 YYNGEE. V lost 4 bases and J 3 bases, leaving 11 bases between the germline ends. This CDR3 is 14 amino acids long. CDR3 sequence (DNA): TGTGCCAGCAGCTCCACGACAGTCTACAATGAGCAGTTCTTC. It yields the protein CASSSTTVYNEQFF.

The V gene is TRBV5-6, the J gene TRBJ1-1, with TRBD1 as a possible D gene (6 bases). Trimming pared 4 bases from V and 6 bases from J, leaving 22 bases between. CDR1 and CDR2 from the germline V gene are SGHDT and YYEEEE. CDR3 size: 16 residues. The CDR3 region has the DNA TGTGCCAGCAGCCAGGAAGGGGGGGCGGAAGGTGCTGAAGCTTTCTTT. It codes for CASSQEGGAEGAEAFF.

This chain connects TRBV10-1 to TRBJ2-7, with D hard to call. Trimming shortened V by 0 bases and J by 1 base, and 4 bases separated the two germline ends. CDR1 WNHNN and CDR2 SYGVQD come from the germline V gene (reference sequence). CDR3 length: 13 residues. The chain's CDR3 is CASSESGSYEQYF. The CDR3 nucleotides are TGCGCCAGCAGTGAGTCGGGATCCTACGAGCAGTACTTC.

The V call is TRBV6-6, the J call TRBJ2-7; D gene uncertain. Trimming cost V 3 bases and J 0 bases, with 9 bases left between them. The CDR3 loop spans 14 amino acids. The germline V gene has CDR1 MNHNY and CDR2 SVGAGI (reference sequence). This CDR3 reads CASSYGVYSYEQYF. The CDR3 DNA reads as TGTGCCAGCAGTTATGGGGTGTACTCCTACGAGCAGTACTTC.

The chain couples TRBV7-9 to TRBJ1-5; D unclear. Germline CDR1 is SEHNR and CDR2 is FQNEAQ (reference sequence). This CDR3 is built from 15 residues. The V and J ends lost 4 bases and 0 bases respectively, with 10 bases between them. Here the CDR3 reads CASSSGVVSNQPQHF. The CDR3 nucleotides are TGTGCCAGCAGCTCCGGAGTCGTTAGCAATCAGCCCCAGCATTTT.

The chain links TRBV25-1 to TRBJ2-1, with D possibly being TRBD2 (5 bases). The germline gives CDR1 MGHDK, CDR2 SYGVNS. Deletions cut 3 bases from V and 5 bases from J, with 11 bases between. CDR3 length: 14 amino acids. The CDR3 DNA reads TGTGCCAGCAGTGATGCAAAGAGGGACAATGAGCAGTTCTTC. Protein: CASSDAKRDNEQFF.

As DNA, the CDR3 is TGTGCCAGCAGCCCCGGGACGTCTACGCGCGAAAAACTGTTTTTT. It yields the protein CASSPGTSTREKLFF. The rearrangement links TRBV5-6 to TRBJ1-4; D is possibly TRBD1 (5 bases). The germline gives CDR1 SGHDT, CDR2 YYEEEE. With 4 bases removed from V and 8 bases from J, the gap between germline ends came to 18 bases. This CDR3 contains 15 residues.

The chain recombines TRBV7-9 with TRBJ2-7; 9 nucleotides match TRBD1. Germline V gene lookup returns CDR1 SEHNR and CDR2 FQNEAQ (reference sequence). The ends lost 5 bases at V and 4 bases at J; junction bases unmatched: 3. The CDR3 consists of 13 residues. The CDR3 loop is CASSPGQGYEQYF. In DNA, the CDR3 is TGTGCCAGCAGCCCGGGACAGGGTTACGAGCAGTACTTC.

The J gene is TRBJ1-6, the V gene TRBV7-9; TRBD1 matches 10 bases. The V gene end was trimmed by 4 bases and the J gene end by 4 bases; junction bases not matched to a gene: 1. The V gene's germline CDR1 is SEHNR and CDR2 FQNEAQ (reference sequence). The CDR3 is 15 amino acids. The DNA for the CDR3 is TGTGCCAGCAGCTGGACAGGGGGGTATAATTCACCCCTCCACTTT. Translated: CASSWTGGYNSPLHF. Supplemented by reference TRBV7-9 and TRBJ1-6, the full variable domain reads DTGVSQNPRHKITKRGQNVTFRCDPISEHNRLYWYRQTLGQGPEFLTYFQNEAQLEKSRLLSDRFSAERPKGSFSTLEIQRTEQGDSAMYLCASSWTGGYNSPLHFGNGTRLTVT.

This clone was observed a handful of times. The CDR3 bases are TGCGCCAGCAGCTTGGTTACTCGAAGGGAAGCCGGGGAGCTGTTTTTT. Its translation is CASSLVTRREAGELFF. The rearrangement joins TRBV5-1 to TRBJ2-2; D gene uncertain. V gave up 0 bases and J gave up 6 bases, with 15 bases separating them. The CDR3 is 16 residues long. Germline loops: CDR1 SGHRS, CDR2 YFSETQ.

V usage is TRBV11-2 and J usage is TRBJ1-1; 10 bases line up with TRBD1. The CDR3 totals 16 residues. Germline assignment: CDR1 SGHAT and CDR2 FQNNGV. Trimming removed 3 bases from V and 0 bases from J; junction bases left unmatched: 4. In DNA, the CDR3 is TGTGCCAGCAGCTTGCCGGGACAGGGGCTGAACACTGAAGCTTTCTTT. Its protein product is CASSLPGQGLNTEAFF. Drawing the rest from reference TRBV11-2 and TRBJ1-1, the complete variable domain is EAGVAQSPRYKIIEKRQSVAFWCNPISGHATLYWYQQILGQGPKLLIQFQNNGVVDDSQLPKDRFSAERLKGVDSTLKIQPAKLEDSAVYLCASSLPGQGLNTEAFFGQGTRLTVV.

The chain has TRBV2 and TRBJ2-2; D is perhaps TRBD2 (7 bases). Germline V CDR1 and CDR2: SNHLY, FYNNEI. Between the trimmed V and J ends, which lost 5 bases and 1 base, there was a span of 11 bases. The CDR3 sequence is 15 residues long. CDR3 loop: CASSPRGGNTGELFF. DNA of the CDR3: TGTGCCAGCAGTCCGAGGGGGGGGAACACCGGGGAGCTGTTTTTT.

This chain links TRBV30 with TRBJ2-1; 9 nucleotides align to TRBD2. CDR3 length: 16 residues. Unmatched junction bases numbered 8, after V lost 1 base and J lost 4 bases. The germline gives CDR1 GTSNPN, CDR2 SVGIG (reference sequence). The CDR3 DNA reads TGTGCCTGGAGTGGGTCCCCTAGCGGGGATTACAATGAGCAGTTCTTC. Translation: CAWSGSPSGDYNEQFF. Variable domain in full (rest from reference TRBV30 and TRBJ2-1): SQTIHQWPATLVQPVGSPLSLECTVEGTSNPNLYWYRQAAGRGLQLLFYSVGIGQISSEVPQNLSASRPQDRQFILSSKKLLLSDSGFYLCAWSGSPSGDYNEQFFGPGTRLTVL.

The rearrangement joins TRBV4-1 to TRBJ1-2; perhaps TRBD1 as D (6 bases). The length of the CDR3 is 12 residues. The V end lost 5 bases, the J end lost 3 bases, and 7 bases lay between the germline ends. In germline, CDR1 is MGHRA, CDR2 YSYEKL. For the CDR3, the DNA is TGCGCCAGCAGCGAGGGGGACTATGGCTACACCTTC. This encodes CASSEGDYGYTF.

The chain combines TRBV4-3 with TRBJ2-4; D is unclear. Per the germline V gene, CDR1 is LGHNA and CDR2 is YSLEER. The CDR3 is 15 residues long. The ends were cut back, 0 bases at V and 0 bases at J, with 6 bases in the middle. The CDR3 nucleotides read TGCGCCAGCAGCCAAGATGGGCTAGCCAAAAACATTCAGTACTTC. This codes for CASSQDGLAKNIQYF.